The next 5 T cell receptor beta chains were all read from a single sample in a study of T cells in tuberculosis. Using immunoSEQ multiplex PCR, the repertoire was profiled, and TCRdb retains in-frame clones only, with some absent. The profile shows approximately 46,000 clones, 90% to 95% of them singletons. Noted time point: new active TB diagnosis, blood taken before or within 7 days of starting treatment. The specimen was PBMCs, collected at tuberculosis diagnosis. The source of these receptors is an adult with tuberculosis.

CDR3 nucleotide sequence: TGCGCCAGCAGCCACCTCAATAGCGGGGCCGGAGCCTATGGCTACACCTTC. It yields the protein CASSHLNSGAGAYGYTF. The chain combines TRBV4-1 with TRBJ1-2; TRBD1 might be the D (5 bases). The V gene's germline CDR1 is MGHRA and CDR2 YSYEKL. Trimming pared 3 bases from V and 4 bases from J, leaving 21 bases between. This CDR3 has 17 amino acids.

The J gene is TRBJ2-1, the V gene TRBV29-1, with D maybe TRBD2 (6 bases). This CDR3 is built from 11 residues. V lost 7 bases and J 12 bases, leaving 16 bases between the germline ends. Looked up from germline, CDR1 is SQVTM and CDR2 is ANQGSEA. In nucleotides, the CDR3 is TGCAGCGGGGGGTACCCGGAGGGGCAGTTCTTC. Amino acid sequence: CSGGYPEGQFF.

This clone is a singleton in its sample. The chain is built from TRBV30 and TRBJ2-1; TRBD1 matches at 8 bases. Germline CDR1 is GTSNPN and CDR2 is SVGIG (reference sequence). V trimming: 5 bases; J trimming: 7 bases; junction bases outside the gene matches: 4. This CDR3 has 12 amino acids. The CDR3 nucleotides read TGTGCCTGGGGACAGGGTATGAATGAGCAGTTCTTC. Translated: CAWGQGMNEQFF.

This chain uses TRBV7-2 with TRBJ1-3; maybe TRBD1 (6 bases). Trimming stripped 3 bases from V and 0 bases from J, with 12 bases between. The CDR3 runs 16 residues. Germline V CDR1 and CDR2: SGHTA, FQGNSA. CDR3 sequence: CASSFRDTFSGNTIYF. CDR3 nucleotide sequence: TGTGCCAGCAGCTTCCGGGACACGTTCTCTGGAAACACCATATATTTT.

The rearrangement joins TRBV6-6 to TRBJ2-7; TRBD2 aligns across 10 bases. The germline gives CDR1 MNHNY, CDR2 SVGAGI (reference sequence). The CDR3 is made up of 15 amino acids. V lost 4 bases, J lost 4 bases, and 7 bases stayed unmatched. The CDR3 bases are TGTGCCAGCAGTTCTAGCGGGAGCCTCCTTTACGAGCAGTACTTC. Protein product: CASSSSGSLLYEQYF.